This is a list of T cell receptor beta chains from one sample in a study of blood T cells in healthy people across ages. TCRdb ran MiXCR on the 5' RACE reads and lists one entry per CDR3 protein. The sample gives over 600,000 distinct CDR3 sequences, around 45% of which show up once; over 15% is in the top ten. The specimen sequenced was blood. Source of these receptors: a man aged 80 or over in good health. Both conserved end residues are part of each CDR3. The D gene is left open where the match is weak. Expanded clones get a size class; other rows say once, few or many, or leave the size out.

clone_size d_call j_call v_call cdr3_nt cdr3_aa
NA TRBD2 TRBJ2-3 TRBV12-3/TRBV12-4 TGTGCCAGCAATTGGGGCCGGGTAGCGGGTAGCACAGATACGCAGTATTTT CASNWGRVAGSTDTQYF
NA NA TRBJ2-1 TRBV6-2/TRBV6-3 TGTGCCAGCAGTTACCTGAAGGGCTTCAGTGAGCAGTTCTTC CASSYLKGFSEQFF
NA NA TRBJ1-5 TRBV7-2 TGTGCCAGCAGCTTCTCAGACGACCAGCCCCAGCATTTT CASSFSDDQPQHF
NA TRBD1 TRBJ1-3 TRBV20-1 TGCAGTGCACCGGACAGGGTTGAAAACACCATATATTTT CSAPDRVENTIYF
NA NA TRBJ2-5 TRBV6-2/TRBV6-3 TGTGCCAGCAGTTACTCGAAAGAGTGGGTAGAGACCCAGTACTTC CASSYSKEWVETQYF
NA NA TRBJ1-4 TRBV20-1 TGCAGTGCTAGTGCCCCACCGGGATCGAAACTGTTTTTT CSASAPPGSKLFF
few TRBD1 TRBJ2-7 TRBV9 TGTGCCAGCAGCCTACAGGGACAGGGACCCTACGAGCAGTACTTC CASSLQGQGPYEQYF
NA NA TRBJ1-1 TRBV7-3 TGTGCCAGCAGCCCGACTCGAGCAGAGAACACTGAAGCTTTCTTT CASSPTRAENTEAFF
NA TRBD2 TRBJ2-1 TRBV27 TGTGCCAGCAGTTCTTGGGGGGCGCAAGGACTAGCGGGAGAGGGCTCCTACAATGAGCAGTTCTTC CASSSWGAQGLAGEGSYNEQFF
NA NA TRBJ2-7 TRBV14 TGTGCCAGCAGCCAATCTAGGACACTACCCTACGAGCAGTACTTC CASSQSRTLPYEQYF
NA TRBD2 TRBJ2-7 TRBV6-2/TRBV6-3 TGTGCCAGCAGCTCGACCGGGACTAGCGGCGAGCAGTACTTC CASSSTGTSGEQYF
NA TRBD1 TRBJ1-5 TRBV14 TGTGCCAGCAGCCAAGTAGCAGGGGGATATCAGCCCCAGCATTTT CASSQVAGGYQPQHF
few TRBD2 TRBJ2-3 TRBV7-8 TGTGCCAGCAGCGCGCCTAGCGGGGGAAGCACAGATACGCAGTATTTT CASSAPSGGSTDTQYF
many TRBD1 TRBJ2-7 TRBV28 TGTGCCAGCAGTTCCCCGGGACAGTCCTACGAGCAGTACTTC CASSSPGQSYEQYF
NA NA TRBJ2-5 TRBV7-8 TGTGCCAGCAGCCCTACGAACGAGTGGACCCAGTACTTC CASSPTNEWTQYF
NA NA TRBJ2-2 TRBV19 TGTGCCAGTAGTTCAAGAGGAAACACCGGGGAGCTGTTTTTT CASSSRGNTGELFF
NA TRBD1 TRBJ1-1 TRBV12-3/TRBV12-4 TGTGCCAGCAGCCCCGCGACAGGGAGGGAGGCTGAAGCTTTCTTT CASSPATGREAEAFF
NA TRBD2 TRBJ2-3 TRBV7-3 TGTGCCAGCAGCTGGGCGGGAGGTGTAACAGATACGCAGTATTTT CASSWAGGVTDTQYF
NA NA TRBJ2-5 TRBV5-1 TGCGCCAGCAGCGGAGGGACAGACGCTAAATACTACGTAGAGACCCAGTACTTC CASSGGTDAKYYVETQYF
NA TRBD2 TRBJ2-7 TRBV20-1 TGCAGTGCTGGAAGCGGGAGCTTTCAGGGCGAGCAGTACTTC CSAGSGSFQGEQYF
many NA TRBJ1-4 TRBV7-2 TGTGCCAGCAGCTTAGGAAGGGGCAGGGATGAAAAACTGTTTTTT CASSLGRGRDEKLFF
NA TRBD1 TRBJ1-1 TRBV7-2 TGTGCCAGTACCGGGACAGGGAGAATGAACACTGAAGCTTTCTTT CASTGTGRMNTEAFF
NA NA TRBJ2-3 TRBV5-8 TGTGCCAGCAGCCAGGTCAGCAGGAGGGGGACAGATACGCAGTATTTT CASSQVSRRGTDTQYF
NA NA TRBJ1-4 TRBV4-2 TGTGCCAGCAGCCCACGGGACGGGGATTGGAGGAATAATGAAAAACTGTTTTTT CASSPRDGDWRNNEKLFF
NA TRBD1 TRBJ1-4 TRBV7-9 TGTGCCAGCAGCTTAGAGGGACAGGGGGTCAATGAAAAACTGTTTTTT CASSLEGQGVNEKLFF
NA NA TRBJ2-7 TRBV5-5 TGTGCCAGCAGCTGGACCTACTCATACGAGCAGTACTTC CASSWTYSYEQYF
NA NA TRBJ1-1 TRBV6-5 TGTGCCAGCGGCTTGGGACACACTGAAGCTTTCTTT CASGLGHTEAFF
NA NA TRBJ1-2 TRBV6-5 TGTGCCAGCAGTGGACGACCAAAAGCGGATGGCTACACCTTC CASSGRPKADGYTF
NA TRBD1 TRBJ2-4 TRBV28 TGTGCCAGCATCGATCACAGGGGGTACGAAAACATTCAGTACTTC CASIDHRGYENIQYF
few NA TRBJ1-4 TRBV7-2 TGTGCCAGCAGCTTAGAAGGGGGGAGTAATGAAAAACTGTTTTTT CASSLEGGSNEKLFF
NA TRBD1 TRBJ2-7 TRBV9 TGTGCCAGCAGTCCGGTGACAGGGGGTAGCGAGCAGTACTTC CASSPVTGGSEQYF
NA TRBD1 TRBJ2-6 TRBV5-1 TGCGCCAGCAGCTTGGAGGGGGCCCTGGGTGGGGCCAACGTCCTGACTTTC CASSLEGALGGANVLTF
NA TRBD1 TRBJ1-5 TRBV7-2 TGTGCCAGCAGCTTATCGGCCAGGGGGTATCAGCCCCAGCATTTT CASSLSARGYQPQHF
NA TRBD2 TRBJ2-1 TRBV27 TGTGCCAGCAAATTGGGGAGGGCAAGCTCCTACGATGAGCAGTTCTTC CASKLGRASSYDEQFF
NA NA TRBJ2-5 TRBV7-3 TGTGCCAGCAGCTCGAATCTTGGGGAGACCCAGTACTTC CASSSNLGETQYF
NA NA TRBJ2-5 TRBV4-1 TGCGCCAGCAGCCAAGGTGGGGAACAAGAGACCCAGTACTTC CASSQGGEQETQYF
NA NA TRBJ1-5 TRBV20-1 TGCAGTGCTAGAGACCTTCCCGGGACGGCTAAAAATCAGCCCCAGCATTTT CSARDLPGTAKNQPQHF
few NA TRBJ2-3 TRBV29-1 TGCAGCGTTGCGACAGGAGGGACAGATACGCAGTATTTT CSVATGGTDTQYF
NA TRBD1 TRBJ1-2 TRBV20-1 TGCAGTGCTAGCCAAGGGACAGGGGTTAACTATGGCCACACCTTC CSASQGTGVNYGHTF
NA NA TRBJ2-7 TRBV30 TGTGCCTGGGAGACCTTCCGGGAGCAGTACTTC CAWETFREQYF
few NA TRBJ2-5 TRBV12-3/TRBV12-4 TGTGCCAGCAGTTCCTCCACGCAGACCCAGTACTTC CASSSSTQTQYF
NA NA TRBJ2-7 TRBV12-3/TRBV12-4 TGTGCCAGCAGTTCAACTAGCACCCGCTACGAGCAGTACTTC CASSSTSTRYEQYF
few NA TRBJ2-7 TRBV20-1 TGCAGTGCTAGAGATCTGGCTAGACAATCCGTCTACGAGCAGTACTTC CSARDLARQSVYEQYF
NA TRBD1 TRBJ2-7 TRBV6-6 TGTGCCAGCCAACAGGGGGCCGGAGATTACGAGCAGTACTTC CASQQGAGDYEQYF